These T cell receptor beta chains were read from a single sample in a study of PD-L1 blockade in urothelial cancer. Assay used: immunoSEQ multiplex PCR; TCRdb lists only in-frame clones, some missing. Altogether approximately 100,000 clones are present, approximately 91% being singletons, with the ten largest covering roughly 0.93%. Sequenced material: PBMCs, taken around atezolizumab (anti-PD-L1) treatment. These receptors were collected from a woman older than 75 with urothelial cancer. Each CDR3 is given with its conserved first and last residue. A D gene is named only where the DNA matches it firmly. The size field is filled for only some rows; it gives once, few, many or a size class.

j_gene,abundance,d_gene,v_gene,CDR3aa,CDR3nt
TRBJ1-3,NA,TRBD1,TRBV7-6,CASSQGDRYSGNTIYF,TGTGCCAGCAGCCAAGGGGACAGATACTCTGGAAACACCATATATTTT
TRBJ2-2,NA,TRBD1,TRBV7-2,CASSPLRTGGELFF,TGTGCCAGCAGCCCACTCAGGACAGGCGGGGAGCTGTTTTTT
TRBJ1-1,NA,NA,TRBV9,CASSGGLPNTEAFF,TGTGCCAGCAGCGGAGGACTTCCCAACACTGAAGCTTTCTTT
TRBJ1-5,NA,TRBD1,TRBV2,CASSDTGANQPQHF,TGTGCCAGCAGCGATACAGGGGCCAATCAGCCCCAGCATTTT
TRBJ2-1,NA,NA,TRBV7-9,CASEEGTYNEQFF,TGTGCCAGCGAAGAGGGGACTTACAATGAGCAGTTCTTC
TRBJ2-2,few,TRBD1,TRBV7-3,CASSQISGTVGRGELFF,TGTGCCAGCAGCCAAATCAGTGGGACAGTGGGTCGCGGGGAGCTGTTTTTT
TRBJ1-4,NA,NA,TRBV18,CASSLIATNEKLFF,TGTGCCAGCTCACTCATTGCAACTAATGAAAAACTGTTTTTT
TRBJ1-1,NA,NA,TRBV6-1,CASSEHYWAQSRRTEAFF,TGTGCCAGCAGTGAACATTACTGGGCCCAATCAAGACGGACTGAAGCTTTCTTT
TRBJ2-1,NA,NA,TRBV6-5,CASSYSRRRERGEQFF,TGTGCCAGCAGTTACTCGAGGAGGCGGGAACGGGGTGAGCAGTTCTTC
TRBJ1-1,NA,NA,TRBV4-1,CASSQDIQVNTEAFF,TGCGCCAGCAGCCAAGATATCCAGGTTAACACTGAAGCTTTCTTT
TRBJ1-1,NA,TRBD1,TRBV28,CASNDRVGQAFF,TGTGCCAGCAACGACAGGGTGGGACAAGCTTTCTTT
TRBJ1-1,NA,NA,TRBV6-1,CASSEYILNTEAFF,TGTGCCAGCAGTGAATATATACTCAACACTGAAGCTTTCTTT
TRBJ2-1,NA,NA,TRBV6-5,CASSYRMTSSYNEQFF,TGTGCCAGCAGTTACCGTATGACTAGCTCCTACAATGAGCAGTTCTTC
TRBJ1-5,NA,NA,TRBV15,CAAGVGNQPQHF,TGTGCCGCAGGGGTGGGCAATCAGCCCCAGCATTTT
TRBJ2-5,NA,NA,TRBV25-1,CASSDLQETQYF,TGTGCCAGCAGTGATCTCCAAGAGACCCAGTACTTC
TRBJ2-5,once,NA,TRBV9,CASSVHFQETQYF,TGTGCCAGCAGCGTACACTTCCAAGAGACCCAGTACTTC
TRBJ2-7,NA,TRBD2,TRBV5-6,CASSLLTTSGSVVEQYF,TGTGCCAGCAGCCTGCTGACGACTAGCGGGAGTGTAGTCGAGCAGTACTTC
TRBJ2-7,NA,TRBD1,TRBV2,CASSGDRGFLYEQYF,TGTGCCAGCAGTGGGGACAGGGGATTTTTGTACGAGCAGTACTTC
TRBJ1-2,NA,NA,TRBV5-1,CASSLDPGRYGYTF,TGCGCCAGCAGCTTGGATCCAGGGCGCTATGGCTACACCTTC
TRBJ2-7,NA,TRBD2,TRBV11-3,CASSLDSGRASEQYF,TGTGCCAGCAGCTTAGATAGCGGGAGGGCCTCCGAGCAGTACTTC
TRBJ2-1,NA,TRBD2,TRBV9,CASSAFTNRAGGRYNEQFF,TGTGCCAGCAGCGCATTTACCAACCGGGCGGGGGGGCGCTACAATGAGCAGTTCTTC
TRBJ2-1,NA,TRBD2,TRBV10-1,CASSDLAGVPNEQFF,TGCGCCAGCAGTGATCTAGCGGGAGTCCCCAATGAGCAGTTCTTC
TRBJ1-1,NA,NA,TRBV5-4,CASSRARGTEAFF,TGTGCCAGCAGCAGAGCCCGCGGCACTGAAGCTTTCTTT
TRBJ2-7,few,TRBD1,TRBV5-5,CASSSNRDRGTDEQYF,TGTGCCAGCAGCTCAAACCGGGACAGGGGAACAGACGAGCAGTACTTC
TRBJ2-1,NA,NA,TRBV7-9,CASSPVGSYNEQFF,TGTGCCAGCAGCCCAGTGGGCAGCTACAATGAGCAGTTCTTC
TRBJ2-7,NA,NA,TRBV28,CASARGSLYEQYF,TGTGCCAGCGCAAGAGGCAGCCTATACGAGCAGTACTTC
TRBJ2-5,NA,NA,TRBV7-3,CASAPGLQETQYF,TGTGCCAGCGCCCCAGGTCTCCAAGAGACCCAGTACTTC
TRBJ2-2,NA,TRBD2,TRBV7-8,CASSLSGRGTGELFF,TGTGCCAGCAGCCTTAGCGGGAGAGGGACCGGGGAGCTGTTTTTT
TRBJ1-1,NA,NA,TRBV28,CASTLGTEAFF,TGTGCCAGCACCCTCGGTACTGAAGCTTTCTTT